This record looks at one T cell receptor (beta chain) sequence and its context. This CDR3 is built from 15 residues. In germline, CDR1 is SGHTA, CDR2 FQGNSA. V shed 6 bases and J 2 bases; nucleotides not matched to a gene: 6. The sample comes from a study of T-cell memory formation after mild COVID-19. TCRdb recomputed calls from the 5' RACE reads with MiXCR, one row per CDR3 protein. The sample records under 350,000 distinct CDR3 sequences, about a sixth being singletons. This receptor was taken from a man younger than 35 who had mild COVID-19 (a few samples of this study predate the infection). Cell type and time point are not known. The chain is built from TRBV7-2 and TRBJ2-1; 8 bases agree with TRBD1. The specimen was PBMCs or a T cell subset sorted from them (not recorded which). CDR3 sequence: CASRFDRGTYNEQFF. CDR3 sequence (DNA): TGTGCCAGCAGGTTTGACAGGGGAACCTACAATGAGCAGTTCTTC.